This T cell receptor (beta chain) was documented in a study of T cell responses to AZD1222 COVID-19 vaccine. The analysis combined second doses at about 4 or about 12 weeks. Method: immunoSEQ multiplex PCR; TCRdb's copy keeps in-frame clones and lacks some. The sample holds 100,000 to 150,000 clones, more than 80% seen once. The CDR3 length is 14 residues. V lost 0 bases, J lost 2 bases, and 8 bases lay in between. Germline V CDR1 and CDR2: SGHDT, YYEEEE. This rearrangement joins TRBV5-6 to TRBJ1-2; D remains ambiguous. The origin of this receptor is an adult who received the AZD1222 COVID-19 vaccine. Sequencing used peripheral blood, obtained 28 days after the second AZD1222 dose. The CDR3 sequence: CASSLDSRNYGYTF. DNA of the CDR3: TGTGCCAGCAGCTTGGATAGCCGGAACTATGGCTACACCTTC.